One sample yielded the 30 T cell receptor beta chains listed below, sequenced in a study of T-cell memory formation after mild COVID-19. TCRdb called the 5' RACE reads again in MiXCR, with one record for every CDR3 protein. The repertoire holds about 340,000 distinct CDR3 sequences, 20% to 25% seen once, with around 23% in the top ten. Sequencing input: PBMCs or a T cell subset sorted from them (not recorded which). These receptors were taken from a man aged 18 to 30 who had mild COVID-19 (a few samples of this study predate the infection). Cell type and time point are not known.

This clonotype was seen repeatedly, ten times or more. The rearrangement links TRBV4-3 to TRBJ1-2; 7 positions agree with TRBD1. CDR1 and CDR2 (germline): LGHNA, YSLEER. V shed 0 bases, J shed 5 bases, and the junction held 9 bases outside the gene matches. CDR3 size: 16 residues. CDR3 coding DNA: TGCGCCAGCAGCCAAGATCCCCAGGGGGAAGGGTATGGCTACACCTTC. This sequence encodes CASSQDPQGEGYGYTF.

V usage is TRBV7-9 and J usage is TRBJ2-3; D perhaps matches TRBD1 (6 bases). V lost 4 bases and J 0 bases, leaving 17 bases between the germline ends. Germline V gene data show CDR1 as SEHNR and CDR2 as FQNEAQ (reference sequence). This CDR3 is 17 amino acids long. The CDR3 loop reads CASSSRPGEESTDTQYF. Here the CDR3 DNA reads TGTGCCAGCAGCTCGAGGCCAGGGGAAGAAAGCACAGATACGCAGTATTTT.

This clonotype showed up just a few times. This chain joins TRBV7-2 and TRBJ2-7; weak D call: TRBD1 (6 bases). The length of the CDR3 is 12 residues. CDR1 is SGHTA, CDR2 FQGNSA, per germline. The germline V and J ends were trimmed by 5 bases and 7 bases, with 12 bases remaining between them. CDR3 nucleotides: TGTGCCAGCAGCACGACAGGCCCAGAGCAGTACTTC. It encodes CASSTTGPEQYF.

The chain uses TRBV2 and TRBJ2-7; 8 positions match TRBD1. This CDR3 comprises 13 residues. Germline V gene data show CDR1 as SNHLY and CDR2 as FYNNEI. Trimming removed 4 bases from V and 6 bases from J; junction bases left unmatched: 5. As DNA, the CDR3 is TGTGCCAGCAGTGTCGGCAGGGGGCTCGAGCAGTACTTC. This sequence encodes CASSVGRGLEQYF.

This rearrangement joins TRBV28 to TRBJ2-3; D remains ambiguous. The CDR3 is 15 residues long. Germline CDR1 MDHEN, CDR2 SYDVKM. V lost 5 bases, J lost 1 base, and 13 bases lay in between. The CDR3 reads CASSRHRRGTDTQYF. DNA for the CDR3: TGTGCCAGCAGTCGTCATCGGAGAGGCACAGATACGCAGTATTTT.

This clonotype was seen only a few times. V gene TRBV7-9 combines with J gene TRBJ2-1, with unresolved D. The CDR3 covers 14 residues. Germline CDR1 reads SEHNR; CDR2 reads FQNEAQ (reference sequence). Between the trimmed V and J ends, which lost 3 bases and 7 bases, there was a span of 13 bases. The CDR3 nucleotides read TGTGCCAGCAGCTTCGGCCGCCTGGGGAATGAGCAGTTCTTC. Protein product: CASSFGRLGNEQFF. Using reference TRBV7-9 and TRBJ2-1 for the parts outside the CDR3, the full variable domain is DTGVSQNPRHKITKRGQNVTFRCDPISEHNRLYWYRQTLGQGPEFLTYFQNEAQLEKSRLLSDRFSAERPKGSFSTLEIQRTEQGDSAMYLCASSFGRLGNEQFFGPGTRLTVL.

V gene TRBV7-2 combines with J gene TRBJ1-1; 7 bases are shared with TRBD1. V was clipped by 0 bases and J by 5 bases; unmatched bases: 6. The V gene's germline CDR1 is SGHTA and CDR2 FQGNSA. The CDR3 totals 15 residues. For the CDR3, the DNA is TGTGCCAGCAGCTTAGCAGACAGGGAGGTAACTGAAGCTTTCTTT. Translation gives CASSLADREVTEAFF.

This clonotype has a handful of counts. The chain couples TRBV9 to TRBJ1-1; D is possibly TRBD1 (5 bases). This CDR3 is built from 14 residues. Germline CDR1 is SGDLS and CDR2 is YYNGEE. V was clipped by 3 bases and J by 1 base, with 10 bases between them. The CDR3 sequence is CASSASGGNTEAFF. CDR3 bases: TGTGCCAGCAGCGCTAGCGGGGGGAACACTGAAGCTTTCTTT.

This chain links TRBV2 with TRBJ2-2; weak D call: TRBD1 (6 bases). The CDR3 is made up of 15 amino acids. CDR1 and CDR2 from the germline V gene are SNHLY and FYNNEI. Deletions cut 7 bases from V and 6 bases from J, with 18 bases between. The CDR3 nucleotides are TGTGCCAGCACTCCGGGACAACCGCCCGCCGGGGAGCTGTTTTTT. It codes for CASTPGQPPAGELFF.

J is TRBJ1-5 and V is TRBV20-1; a possible D gene is TRBD1 (6 bases). Trimming removed 2 bases at V and 4 bases at J, with 15 bases between. The CDR3 has 15 amino acids. Per the germline V gene, CDR1 is DFQATT and CDR2 is SNEGSKA (reference sequence). CDR3 nucleotides: TGCAGTGCTAGATTGTCGGGACATCCTAATCAGCCCCAGCATTTT. It specifies CSARLSGHPNQPQHF.

The rearrangement uses TRBV6-5 and TRBJ1-6, with D unresolved. V lost 6 bases to trimming and J lost 6 bases, with 9 bases between them. Germline V gene lookup returns CDR1 MNHEY and CDR2 SVGAGI. The CDR3 runs 13 residues. The CDR3, as DNA: TGTGCCAGCAGACCCACAGTTAATTCACCCCTCCACTTT. This translates into CASRPTVNSPLHF.

This clonotype was seen a handful of times. The rearrangement joins TRBV4-2 to TRBJ2-7, with 9 nucleotides matching TRBD2. The CDR3 length is 15 residues. Germline CDR1 LGHNA, CDR2 YNFKEQ. Unmatched junction bases numbered 5, after V lost 2 bases and J lost 3 bases. The CDR3 coding sequence is TGTGCCAGCAGCCAATCCCTAGCGGGGATCTACGAGCAGTACTTC. As protein: CASSQSLAGIYEQYF.

J is TRBJ2-6 and V is TRBV4-2; 7 nucleotides agree with TRBD1. CDR1 is LGHNA and CDR2 is YNFKEQ in the germline V gene. Trimming cost V 4 bases and J 1 base; bases outside gene matches: 4. The CDR3 runs 16 residues. The CDR3 loop is CASSLRQGSGANVLTF. The CDR3 nucleotides read TGTGCCAGCAGCCTCAGACAGGGATCTGGGGCCAACGTCCTGACTTTC.

This clonotype was recorded many times. The J gene is TRBJ1-1, the V gene TRBV7-2, with D perhaps matching TRBD1 (6 bases). Germline V gives CDR1 SGHTA, CDR2 FQGNSA. This CDR3 comprises 14 residues. Trimming shortened V by 5 bases and J by 3 bases, and 13 bases separated the two germline ends. In DNA, the CDR3 is TGTGCCAGCAGCAAACCGGGACAATACACTGAAGCTTTCTTT. It translates to CASSKPGQYTEAFF.

The sample holds a few counts of this clonotype. This sequence joins TRBV7-3 and TRBJ2-1; 9 bases line up with TRBD1. Trimming took 7 bases from V and 6 from J; bases not matched to a gene: 10. Germline V gives CDR1 SGHTA, CDR2 FQGTGA. This CDR3 has 15 residues. CDR3: CASTAEGQGFNEQFF. CDR3 coding DNA: TGTGCCAGCACCGCGGAAGGACAGGGGTTCAATGAGCAGTTCTTC.

In this sample, this clonotype turned up a few times. This rearrangement joins TRBV28 to TRBJ2-1; TRBD1 matches at 11 bases. Germline V gene data show CDR1 as MDHEN and CDR2 as SYDVKM. This CDR3 contains 16 residues. Trimming at V came to 3 bases and at J to 7 bases, leaving 8 bases not matched to a gene. This CDR3 reads CASSFRDRGILNEQFF. The CDR3 DNA sequence: TGTGCCAGCAGTTTCCGGGACAGGGGGATATTAAATGAGCAGTTCTTC.

CDR3 residues: CASNTDRGRADTQYF. Here the CDR3 DNA reads TGTGCCAGCAATACTGACAGGGGGCGTGCAGATACGCAGTATTTT. The chain is built from TRBV6-2 or TRBV6-3 and TRBJ2-3; 10 bases line up with TRBD1. The CDR3 spans 15 residues. Trimming removed 7 bases from V and 4 bases from J; junction bases left unmatched: 8. Germline V gene sequence: CDR1 MNHEY, CDR2 SVGEGT.

This clonotype was seen more than once but under ten times. The CDR3 DNA reads as TGTGCCAGCACTTCGGCCCCCTACAATGAGCAGTTCTTC. Protein: CASTSAPYNEQFF. J is TRBJ2-1 and V is TRBV2; no clear D gene. This CDR3 has 13 residues. Germline CDR1 and CDR2: SNHLY and FYNNEI. V was trimmed by 7 bases and J by 2 bases, leaving 9 bases between them.

The chain employs TRBV14 and TRBJ1-1; D perhaps matches TRBD1 (6 bases). V lost 0 bases and J 9 bases, leaving 14 bases between the germline ends. The CDR3 consists of 14 residues. Germline values: CDR1 SGHDN, CDR2 FVKESK. The CDR3 DNA reads TGTGCCAGCAGCCAAGACGGGGGGGCCTTGAAAGCTTTCTTT. Amino acid sequence: CASSQDGGALKAFF.

The chain is built from TRBV4-3 and TRBJ2-1, with TRBD1 identical over 7 bases. V lost 5 bases to trimming and J lost 12 bases; unmatched junction nucleotides: 10. The CDR3 runs to 13 residues. Germline V gives CDR1 LGHNA, CDR2 YSLEER. DNA for the CDR3: TGCGCCAGCAGCAAAGGGTGGGGACAGCTGCAGTTCTTC. Translating gives CASSKGWGQLQFF.

The chain combines TRBV2 with TRBJ2-3, with 9 bases lining up with TRBD2. V dropped 8 bases and J dropped 0; count of bases not matched to a gene: 3. Germline V gene data show CDR1 as SNHLY and CDR2 as FYNNEI. The CDR3 runs 14 residues. The CDR3 nucleotides read TGTGCCAGCCAGCGGGGGGCCAGCACAGATACGCAGTATTTT. Amino acid sequence: CASQRGASTDTQYF.

This clonotype was recorded a few times. This rearrangement joins TRBV20-1 to TRBJ2-5; possible D gene TRBD1, 6 bases. The V gene lost 6 bases and the J gene lost 0 bases, with 8 bases spanning the gap. The CDR3 runs 12 residues. Per the germline V gene, CDR1 is DFQATT and CDR2 is SNEGSKA (reference sequence). DNA for the CDR3: TGCAGTGCCAGGACAGACCAAGAGACCCAGTACTTC. Amino acid sequence: CSARTDQETQYF.

This clonotype was detected a few times. This chain uses TRBV4-1 with TRBJ1-6; D possibly corresponds to TRBD1 (5 bases). CDR3 size: 17 residues. Germline CDR1 reads MGHRA; CDR2 reads YSYEKL. With 1 base removed from V and 3 bases from J, the gap between germline ends came to 13 bases. The chain's CDR3 is CASSQGVGENYNSPLHF. Here the CDR3 DNA reads TGCGCCAGCAGCCAAGGGGTGGGGGAAAACTATAATTCACCCCTCCACTTT.

This sequence joins TRBV6-5 and TRBJ1-2; the match to TRBD1 covers 9 bases. Germline lookup yields CDR1 MNHEY and CDR2 SVGAGI. V was pared by 6 bases and J by 4 bases, with 9 bases of the junction left unmatched. The CDR3 has 15 amino acids. The CDR3 loop is CASSPGQGYIYGYTF. The CDR3 coding sequence is TGTGCCAGCAGCCCGGGACAGGGTTATATCTATGGCTACACCTTC.

This clonotype was found a few times. V and J are TRBV11-2 and TRBJ2-1; 9 bases map to TRBD1. The CDR3 has 15 amino acids. Germline V lookup: CDR1 SGHAT, CDR2 FQNNGV. The junction had 2 bases not matched to a gene; V was cut back by 3 bases and J by 2 bases. The CDR3 DNA reads as TGTGCCAGCAGCTTGGGGACAGGGACCTACAATGAGCAGTTCTTC. This encodes CASSLGTGTYNEQFF.

With respect to this clonotype: A clone one base away is much larger, so this may be a read error. The chain carries TRBV7-3 and TRBJ2-3; D possibly corresponds to TRBD2 (6 bases). There are 13 residues in the CDR3. CDR1 SGHTA and CDR2 FQGTGA come from the germline V gene. Trimming pared 7 bases from V and 6 bases from J, leaving 14 bases between. The CDR3, as DNA: TGTGCCAGCAACTTGGCCCGGGGGGATACGCAGTATTTT. Its translation is CASNLARGDTQYF.

This clonotype came up a few times. The gene calls are TRBV9 and TRBJ2-5; D is perhaps TRBD2 (6 bases). The length of the CDR3 is 15 residues. Looked up from germline, CDR1 is SGDLS and CDR2 is YYNGEE. The V end lost 0 bases, the J end lost 4 bases, and 13 bases lay between the germline ends. The CDR3 loop is CASSVGRRGAETQYF. CDR3 coding DNA: TGTGCCAGCAGCGTAGGCCGACGCGGGGCAGAGACCCAGTACTTC.

This clonotype was counted only a few times. The chain joins TRBV23-1 to TRBJ1-5; 7 bases are a match to TRBD1. TRBV23-1 is labeled an ORF, and its function is uncertain. This CDR3 contains 18 residues. V shed 8 bases and J 0 bases; nucleotides not matched to a gene: 16. This CDR3 is CASGRGQTPVYSNQPQHF. CDR3 bases: TGCGCCAGCGGAAGGGGACAGACGCCTGTCTATAGCAATCAGCCCCAGCATTTT.

The sample holds many counts of this clonotype. This chain uses TRBV4-3 with TRBJ2-2, with D unclear. Germline lookup yields CDR1 LGHNA and CDR2 YSLEER. This CDR3 comprises 15 residues. With 4 bases removed from V and 0 bases from J, the gap between germline ends came to 9 bases. The CDR3 DNA reads TGCGCCAGCAGCCTCGGCTACCCGAACACCGGGGAGCTGTTTTTT. It yields the protein CASSLGYPNTGELFF.

In this sample, this clonotype turned up a few times. This sequence joins TRBV5-1 and TRBJ2-7; possibly TRBD1 or TRBD2 for D (5 bases each). The CDR3 extends over 13 amino acids. Germline values: CDR1 SGHRS, CDR2 YFSETQ. V was shortened by 4 bases and J by 5 bases, with 13 bases between the two germline ends. CDR3 loop: CASSAGLGDEQYF. The CDR3 nucleotides are TGCGCCAGCAGCGCGGGCCTGGGGGACGAGCAGTACTTC.